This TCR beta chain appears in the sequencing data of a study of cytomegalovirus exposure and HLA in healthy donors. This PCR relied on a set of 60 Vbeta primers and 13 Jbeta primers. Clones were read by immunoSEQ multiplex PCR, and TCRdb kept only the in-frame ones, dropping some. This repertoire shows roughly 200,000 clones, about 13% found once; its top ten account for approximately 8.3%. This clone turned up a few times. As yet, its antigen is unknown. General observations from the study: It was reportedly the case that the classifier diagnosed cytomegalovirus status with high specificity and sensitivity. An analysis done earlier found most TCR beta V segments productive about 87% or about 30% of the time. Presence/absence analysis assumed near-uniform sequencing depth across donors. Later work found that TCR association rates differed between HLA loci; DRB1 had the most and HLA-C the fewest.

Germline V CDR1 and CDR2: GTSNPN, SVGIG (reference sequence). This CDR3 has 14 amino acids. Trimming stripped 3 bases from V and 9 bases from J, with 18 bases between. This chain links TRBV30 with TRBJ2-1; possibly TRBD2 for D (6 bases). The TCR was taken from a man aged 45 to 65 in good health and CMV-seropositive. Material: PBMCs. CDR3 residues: CAWSVGGVWSEQFF. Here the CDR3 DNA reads TGTGCCTGGAGCGTTGGCGGGGTATGGAGTGAGCAGTTCTTC.